The entry that follows covers one T cell receptor (beta chain) sequence. What it binds is unknown. This entry belongs to a study of cytomegalovirus exposure and HLA in healthy donors. Overall study results and limits: TCR sequences were mostly rare, though some public TCRs occurred in many donors. Previous analysis showed most TCR beta V segments were productive about 87% or about 30% of the time. The authors listed over 150 TCR beta chains as cytomegalovirus-associated.

The PCR employed 60 Vbeta primers together with 13 Jbeta primers. Using immunoSEQ multiplex PCR, the repertoire was profiled, and TCRdb retains in-frame clones only, with some absent. The sample has under 150,000 clones; roughly 79% are singletons. This receptor was obtained from a woman aged 18 to 35 in good health and CMV-seronegative. The sequenced sample was PBMCs.

This chain's CDR3 is CASSAAGLRGYTF. CDR3 sequence (DNA): TGTGCCAGCAGCGCCGCAGGACTACGCGGCTACACCTTC. This chain joins TRBV9 and TRBJ1-2, with D hard to call. V was trimmed by 3 bases and J by 8 bases, leaving 14 bases between them. Germline-derived CDR1 and CDR2 are SGDLS and YYNGEE. The CDR3 has 13 amino acids.